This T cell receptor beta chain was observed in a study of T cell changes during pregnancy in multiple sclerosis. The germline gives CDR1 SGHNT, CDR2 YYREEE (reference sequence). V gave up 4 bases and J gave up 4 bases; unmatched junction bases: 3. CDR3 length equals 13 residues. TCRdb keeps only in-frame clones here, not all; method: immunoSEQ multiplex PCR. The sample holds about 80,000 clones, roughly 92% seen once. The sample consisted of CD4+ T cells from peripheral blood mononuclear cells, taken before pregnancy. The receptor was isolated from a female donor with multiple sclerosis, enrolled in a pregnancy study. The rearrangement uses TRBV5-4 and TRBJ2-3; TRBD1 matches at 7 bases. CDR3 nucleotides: TGTGCCAGCAGCCTCCAGGGGGCAGATACGCAGTATTTT. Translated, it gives CASSLQGADTQYF.